These 10 T cell receptor beta chains originate from one sample sequenced in a study of chemoradiotherapy in HPV16-positive cancers. Method: immunoSEQ multiplex PCR; TCRdb's copy keeps in-frame clones and lacks some. Among fewer than 15,000 clones listed, 63% were seen once. This sample was gathered from a patient who underwent chemoradiotherapy. All receptors come from a human donor with HPV-associated anogenital cancer.

This clone was found a few times. The V gene is TRBV25-1, the J gene TRBJ2-7; D may correspond to TRBD1 or TRBD2 (5 bases each). The CDR3 is made up of 12 amino acids. The germline V gene encodes CDR1 MGHDK and CDR2 SYGVNS. The V gene lost 7 bases and the J gene lost 3 bases, with 10 bases spanning the gap. The CDR3 protein is CASTGDVYEQYF. CDR3 nucleotides: TGTGCCAGCACCGGGGACGTCTACGAGCAGTACTTC.

DNA for the CDR3: TGTGCCAGCAGCGTAGGGCAGGGATTGTATGGCTACACCTTC. Translating gives CASSVGQGLYGYTF. The chain is built from TRBV9 and TRBJ1-2; a weak D match, TRBD1 (5 bases). The CDR3 runs 14 residues. In germline, CDR1 is SGDLS, CDR2 YYNGEE. V was pared by 0 bases and J by 5 bases, with 11 bases between.

The chain employs TRBV30 and TRBJ2-1; no clear D gene. The CDR3 is made up of 16 amino acids. Germline V CDR1 and CDR2: GTSNPN, SVGIG (reference sequence). Trimming stripped 0 bases from V and 0 bases from J, with 12 bases between. The CDR3 spells CAWSVRSLTSYNEQFF. The CDR3 nucleotides read TGTGCCTGGAGTGTACGATCTCTAACCTCCTACAATGAGCAGTTCTTC.

The gene calls are TRBV29-1 and TRBJ1-2, with TRBD1 matching over 7 bases. This CDR3 spans 12 amino acids. Germline V lookup: CDR1 SQVTM, CDR2 ANQGSEA. Trimming at V came to 5 bases and at J to 3 bases, leaving 3 bases not matched to a gene. The CDR3 sequence: CSVSGQDYGYTF. The CDR3 DNA follows: TGCAGCGTTTCCGGACAGGACTATGGCTACACCTTC. Full variable domain (outside the CDR3, taken from reference TRBV29-1 and TRBJ1-2): SAVISQKPSRDICQRGTSLTIQCQVDSQVTMMFWYRQQPGQSLTLIATANQGSEATYESGFVIDKFPISRPNLTFSTLTVSNMSPEDSSIYLCSVSGQDYGYTFGSGTRLTVV.

This clone was counted a few times. The V call is TRBV11-3, the J call TRBJ2-2; D possibly corresponds to TRBD1 (7 bases). This CDR3 contains 17 residues. Trimming took 5 bases from V and 3 from J, leaving 19 bases between them. CDR1 and CDR2 from the germline V gene are SGHNT and YENEEA. CDR3 region: CASSLRGGSGDTGELFF. The DNA of the CDR3 is TGTGCCAGCAGCCTACGAGGGGGCTCGGGGGACACCGGGGAGCTGTTTTTT.

V and J are TRBV5-5 and TRBJ2-7, with TRBD1 matching over 7 bases. Germline CDR1 reads SGHKS; CDR2 reads YYEKEE (reference sequence). V shed 5 bases and J 3 bases; nucleotides not matched to a gene: 11. CDR3 length equals 15 residues. CDR3 protein: CASRSWDSLIYEQYF. Written as DNA, the CDR3 is TGTGCCAGCAGAAGCTGGGACAGTCTAATCTACGAGCAGTACTTC.

The chain recombines TRBV28 with TRBJ1-1; 10 nucleotides match TRBD1. After removal of 4 bases from V and 4 bases from J, the junction contained 3 bases not matched to a gene. Germline V gene sequence: CDR1 MDHEN, CDR2 SYDVKM. This CDR3 spans 14 amino acids. The CDR3 nucleotides are TGTGCCAGCAGTTCTCGGACAGGGGGCACTGAAGCTTTCTTT. Amino acid sequence: CASSSRTGGTEAFF. Full variable domain (remainder filled in from reference TRBV28 and TRBJ1-1): DVKVTQSSRYLVKRTGEKVFLECVQDMDHENMFWYRQDPGLGLRLIYFSYDVKMKEKGDIPEGYSVSREKKERFSLILESASTNQTSMYLCASSSRTGGTEAFFGQGTRLTVV.

The chain has TRBV19 and TRBJ1-1; D gene unclear. Looked up from germline, CDR1 is LNHDA and CDR2 is SQIVND (reference sequence). This CDR3 contains 14 residues. V was cut by 7 bases and J by 1 base, with 13 bases left in between. CDR3 region: CASNQVLSNTEAFF. The CDR3 coding sequence is TGTGCCAGTAACCAGGTTTTATCGAACACTGAAGCTTTCTTT.

The chain has TRBV9 and TRBJ1-2; D perhaps matches TRBD1 (6 bases). V was trimmed by 0 bases and J by 6 bases, leaving 12 bases between them. This CDR3 contains 14 residues. Germline lookup yields CDR1 SGDLS and CDR2 YYNGEE. In nucleotides, the CDR3 is TGTGCCAGCAGCGTAGACGGGGCAGGGGATGGCTACACCTTC. It specifies CASSVDGAGDGYTF.

There are a few counts of this clone. The genes are TRBV10-3 and TRBJ2-5; no clear D gene. The CDR3 has 13 amino acids. The V gene's germline CDR1 is ENHRY and CDR2 SYGVKD. Trimming pared 4 bases from V and 5 bases from J, leaving 11 bases between. CDR3 protein: CAISGASEETQYF. Written as DNA, the CDR3 is TGTGCCATCAGTGGAGCATCCGAGGAGACCCAGTACTTC.